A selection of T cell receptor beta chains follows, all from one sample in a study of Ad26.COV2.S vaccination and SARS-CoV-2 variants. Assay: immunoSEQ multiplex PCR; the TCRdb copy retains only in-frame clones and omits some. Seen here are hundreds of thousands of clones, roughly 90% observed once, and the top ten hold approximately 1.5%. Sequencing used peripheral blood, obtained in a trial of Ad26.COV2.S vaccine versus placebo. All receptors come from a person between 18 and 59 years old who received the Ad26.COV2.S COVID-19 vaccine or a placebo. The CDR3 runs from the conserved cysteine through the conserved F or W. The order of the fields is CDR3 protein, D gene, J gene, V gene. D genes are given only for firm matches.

CDR3: CASSQDWGTPSTDTQYF
D: NA
J: TRBJ2-3
V: TRBV3-1/TRBV3-2

CDR3: CASSPTGTGPYEQYF
D: TRBD1
J: TRBJ2-7
V: TRBV7-2

CDR3: CASSLVQGKPGELFF
D: TRBD1
J: TRBJ2-2
V: TRBV5-1

CDR3: CASSQEFAGRGSGANVLTF
D: NA
J: TRBJ2-6
V: TRBV3-1/TRBV3-2

CDR3: CASSLGSVDGQYF
D: NA
J: TRBJ2-3
V: TRBV7-9

CDR3: CASSLHPIYEQYF
D: NA
J: TRBJ2-7
V: TRBV28

CDR3: CASRTPGRGGTDTQYF
D: TRBD2
J: TRBJ2-3
V: TRBV6-6

CDR3: CASSEPSGRAYEQYF
D: TRBD2
J: TRBJ2-7
V: TRBV10-2

CDR3: CASSPNSGTGPHEQYF
D: TRBD1
J: TRBJ2-7
V: TRBV27

CDR3: CASSQEATGGRAGELFF
D: TRBD1
J: TRBJ2-2
V: TRBV4-3

CDR3: CAISESGGWGTEAFF
D: NA
J: TRBJ1-1
V: TRBV10-3